This entry lists 16 T cell receptor beta chains sequenced from one sample in a study of technical replicates of blood from several donors. Sequencing used immunoSEQ multiplex PCR; TCRdb keeps in-frame clones, though not all of them. In the table there are tens of thousands of clones, 98% of which are singletons. The sample taken for sequencing was T cells isolated from PBMCs. These receptors came from a human donor in good health.

The CDR3 DNA reads as TGTGCCTGTCAAGGTGGGGGGGGCGGAGATACGCAGTATTTT. Amino acid sequence: CACQGGGGGDTQYF. This sequence joins TRBV30 and TRBJ2-3; D perhaps matches TRBD2 (7 bases). Deletions cut 6 bases from V and 5 bases from J, with 18 bases between. This CDR3 is built from 14 residues. Germline V gene data show CDR1 as GTSNPN and CDR2 as SVGIG (reference sequence).

The genes are TRBV6-5 and TRBJ1-5; the D is unclear. CDR3 length equals 14 residues. The V end was cut by 8 bases, the J end by 0 bases, with 11 bases between. The germline CDR1 and CDR2 sequences are MNHEY and SVGAGI. Written as DNA, the CDR3 is TGTGCCAGCTCGGCGGTCTATAGCAATCAGCCCCAGCATTTT. Translating gives CASSAVYSNQPQHF.

The chain combines TRBV19 with TRBJ1-3; D might be TRBD1 (5 bases). Germline CDR1 reads LNHDA; CDR2 reads SQIVND (reference sequence). CDR3 length: 14 residues. Trimming removed 4 bases from V and 3 bases from J, with 10 bases in between. CDR3 coding DNA: TGTGCCAGTAGTACGCGAACAGGTGGAAACACCATATATTTT. This gives the protein CASSTRTGGNTIYF.

In DNA, the CDR3 is TGTGCCAGTAGTATACTGTCGACTAGCGGTAACACCGGGGAGCTGTTTTTT. Protein sequence: CASSILSTSGNTGELFF. The chain carries TRBV19 and TRBJ2-2; TRBD2 agrees at 9 bases. J was trimmed by 2 bases and V by 2 bases; bases with no gene match: 6. This CDR3 contains 17 residues. Germline CDR1 LNHDA, CDR2 SQIVND (reference sequence).

The chain carries TRBV28 and TRBJ2-7; D possibly corresponds to TRBD1 (6 bases). Germline V gene sequence: CDR1 MDHEN, CDR2 SYDVKM. V lost 6 bases and J 2 bases, leaving 14 bases between the germline ends. This CDR3 spans 14 amino acids. CDR3 sequence reads: CASSITGPTYEQYF. The CDR3 DNA reads TGTGCCAGCAGCATTACAGGGCCAACCTACGAGCAGTACTTC.

This rearrangement joins TRBV2 to TRBJ1-5; no firm D call. CDR3 length equals 13 residues. Germline-derived CDR1 and CDR2 are SNHLY and FYNNEI. For the CDR3, the DNA is TGTGCGAGTGGGCAGGATCATAATCAGCCCCAGCATTTT. Its translation is CASGQDHNQPQHF.

This sequence joins TRBV6-1 and TRBJ2-5; maybe TRBD1 (5 bases). This CDR3 is 15 amino acids long. Trimming shortened V by 2 bases and J by 2 bases, and 12 bases separated the two germline ends. The germline CDR1 and CDR2 sequences are MNHNS and SASEGT. The chain's CDR3 is CASSESTGAQETQYF. DNA of the CDR3: TGTGCCAGCAGTGAAAGCACAGGAGCTCAAGAGACCCAGTACTTC.

The chain uses TRBV6-1 and TRBJ2-3, with TRBD2 matching over 7 bases. This CDR3 region has 15 residues. After removal of 5 bases from V and 0 bases from J, the junction contained 5 bases not matched to a gene. The germline gives CDR1 MNHNS, CDR2 SASEGT. The CDR3 sequence: CASSLTSSSTDTQYF. As DNA, the CDR3 is TGTGCCAGCAGTCTGACTAGCTCAAGCACAGATACGCAGTATTTT.

The rearrangement links TRBV7-2 to TRBJ1-3; a possible D gene is TRBD1 (5 bases). The V end was cut by 4 bases, the J end by 0 bases, with 13 bases between. CDR3 length: 16 residues. Germline-derived CDR1 and CDR2 are SGHTA and FQGNSA. The CDR3 DNA reads as TGTGCCAGCAGCTCAAGGGGCCGTGCCTCTGGAAACACCATATATTTT. It specifies CASSSRGRASGNTIYF.

This chain uses TRBV2 with TRBJ2-3; 12 bases map to TRBD2. This CDR3 has 17 amino acids. V lost 6 bases and J lost 6; bases outside the gene matches: 13. The germline gives CDR1 SNHLY, CDR2 FYNNEI. The DNA for the CDR3 is TGTGCCAGCAGAAAGCGAGGGACTAGCGGGTACACGGATACGCAGTATTTT. Protein: CASRKRGTSGYTDTQYF. Full variable domain (outside the CDR3, taken from reference TRBV2 and TRBJ2-3): EPEVTQTPSHQVTQMGQEVILRCVPISNHLYFYWYRQILGQKVEFLVSFYNNEISEKSEIFDDQFSVERPDGSNFTLKIRSTKLEDSAMYFCASRKRGTSGYTDTQYFGPGTRLTVL.

This clone was counted a single time. The chain links TRBV5-8 to TRBJ2-1; D unclear. V dropped 3 bases and J dropped 8 bases, with 3 bases sitting between them. The CDR3 sequence is 10 residues long. Per the germline V gene, CDR1 is SGHTS and CDR2 is YDEGEE. The CDR3 sequence is CASSSYEQFF. Written as DNA, the CDR3 is TGTGCCAGCAGCTCGTATGAGCAGTTCTTC. Full variable domain (missing parts from reference TRBV5-8 and TRBJ2-1): EAGVTQSPTHLIKTRGQQATLRCSPISGHTSVYWYQQALGLGLQFLLWYDEGEERNRGNFPPRFSGRQFPNYSSELNVNALELEDSALYLCASSSYEQFFGPGTRLTVL.

CDR3 loop: CASSPIGREGETQYF. The CDR3 DNA reads TGTGCCAGCAGCCCCATAGGGAGGGAGGGAGAGACCCAGTACTTC. This chain joins TRBV7-8 and TRBJ2-5, with 7 bases that match TRBD2. The V segment lost 5 bases and the J segment 4 bases; nucleotides outside the gene matches: 10. Germline-derived CDR1 and CDR2 are SGHVS and FQNEAQ. There are 15 residues in the CDR3.

The chain has TRBV9 and TRBJ2-2, with 7 bases aligning to TRBD2. Trimming cost V 0 bases and J 4 bases; bases outside gene matches: 18. CDR3 length: 20 amino acids. Germline loops: CDR1 SGDLS, CDR2 YYNGEE. The CDR3 nucleotides read TGTGCCAGCAGCGTAGGGACCGTCCTAGCGGTAACCCGGGGCACCGGGGAGCTGTTTTTT. Translating it yields CASSVGTVLAVTRGTGELFF.

The rearrangement joins TRBV2 to TRBJ1-5; tentatively, D is TRBD1 (6 bases). Germline CDR1 SNHLY, CDR2 FYNNEI. The CDR3 length is 15 residues. The germline V and J ends were trimmed by 5 bases and 1 base, with 12 bases remaining between them. The CDR3 region is CASSYRDTSNQPQHF. CDR3 coding DNA: TGTGCCAGCAGTTATAGGGACACGAGCAATCAGCCCCAGCATTTT.

J is TRBJ1-5 and V is TRBV19, with 9 bases that match TRBD1. CDR3 length: 19 residues. The V gene's germline CDR1 is LNHDA and CDR2 SQIVND (reference sequence). V was clipped by 4 bases and J by 5 bases; unmatched bases: 18. The CDR3 spells CASSRDRVLSGRVDQPQHF. The CDR3 nucleotides are TGTGCCAGTAGTAGGGACAGGGTTTTGTCGGGGAGGGTGGATCAGCCCCAGCATTTT. Complete variable domain (other parts from reference TRBV19 and TRBJ1-5): DGGITQSPKYLFRKEGQNVTLSCEQNLNHDAMYWYRQDPGQGLRLIYYSQIVNDFQKGDIAEGYSVSREKKESFPLTVTSAQKNPTAFYLCASSRDRVLSGRVDQPQHFGDGTRLSIL.

The gene calls are TRBV19 and TRBJ2-3; weak D call: TRBD2 (6 bases). The germline gives CDR1 LNHDA, CDR2 SQIVND (reference sequence). Trimming took off 5 bases at V and 2 bases at J, with 14 bases between the two ends. The CDR3 loop spans 15 amino acids. CDR3 sequence reads: CASSRGAGPTDTQYF. CDR3 DNA: TGTGCCAGTAGTCGGGGTGCGGGACCCACAGATACGCAGTATTTT. The full variable domain, rest sourced from reference TRBV19 and TRBJ2-3, is DGGITQSPKYLFRKEGQNVTLSCEQNLNHDAMYWYRQDPGQGLRLIYYSQIVNDFQKGDIAEGYSVSREKKESFPLTVTSAQKNPTAFYLCASSRGAGPTDTQYFGPGTRLTVL.